The clone carrying this T cell receptor beta chain has just a few counts. Its matching antigen is unknown. Isolated RNA was reverse transcribed into cDNA used as the sequencing template. Produced via immunoSEQ multiplex PCR; TCRdb's table is partial and in-frame only. This sample yields under 130,000 clones, of which 80% to 90% are seen a single time; 11% belongs to the top ten. Treatment reported: oral pan-JAK inhibitor, 5-10 mg twice daily. Peripheral blood, together with lesional scalp punch biopsies, was collected from alopecia areata patients. The CDR3 contains 15 residues. Between the trimmed V and J ends, which lost 4 bases and 0 bases, there was a span of 11 bases. From germline, CDR1 is SGDLS and CDR2 YYNGEE. The data derive from a study of CD8+ T cells in alopecia areata. Study background: Treatment comprised oral tofacitinib, 5 to 10 mg twice daily, in treated patients. A 6-month period off drug followed tofacitinib, which lasted 6 to 18 months.

Findings and caveats of the study: The study found higher clonality in lesional than normal scalp, especially in alopecia totalis/universalis.

V is TRBV9 and J is TRBJ1-5; D uncertain. Sequencing was performed on CD8+ T cells sorted from blood, taken at approximately week 34, from a patient treated with tofacitinib. This TCR came from a human donor with alopecia areata. The CDR3 here is CASSMEGYSNQPQHF. The CDR3 DNA follows: TGTGCCAGCAGCATGGAGGGTTATAGCAATCAGCCCCAGCATTTT.